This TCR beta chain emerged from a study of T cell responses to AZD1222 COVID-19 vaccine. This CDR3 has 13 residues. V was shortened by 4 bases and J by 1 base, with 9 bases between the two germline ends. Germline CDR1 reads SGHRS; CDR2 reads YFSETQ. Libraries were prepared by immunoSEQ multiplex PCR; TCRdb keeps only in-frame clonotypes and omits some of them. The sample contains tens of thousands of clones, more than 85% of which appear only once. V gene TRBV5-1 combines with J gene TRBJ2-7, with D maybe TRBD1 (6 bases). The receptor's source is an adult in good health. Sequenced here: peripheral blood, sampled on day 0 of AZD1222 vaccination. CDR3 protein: CASSDGQSYEQYF. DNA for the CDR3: TGCGCCAGCAGCGACGGACAGTCCTACGAGCAGTACTTC.